This is a list of T cell receptor beta chains from one sample in a study of T cells in Graves' hyperthyroidism and ophthalmopathy. TCRdb called the multiplex PCR reads again in MiXCR, with one record for every CDR3 protein. The profile covers about 700,000 distinct CDR3 sequences, with approximately 42% appearing a single time and about 7.7% taken by the ten largest. Sequenced: peripheral blood or thyroid tissue (not recorded which). Source of these receptors: an adult man with Graves' disease, either hyperthyroidism or ophthalmopathy (not recorded which). Both conserved end residues are part of each CDR3. The D gene is left open where the match is weak. Clone size is given for some rows only: seen once, a few or many times, or a class if the clone is expanded.

V gene	clone size	D gene	J gene	CDR3 DNA	CDR3 protein
TRBV24-1	.	.	TRBJ2-5	TGTGCCACCAGTGACCCGGGACACATCCAAGAGACCCAGTACTTC	CATSDPGHIQETQYF
TRBV29-1	.	.	TRBJ1-5	TGCAGCGTTGAAGGCAATCAGCCCCAGCATTTT	CSVEGNQPQHF
TRBV7-2	.	TRBD1	TRBJ1-2	TGTGCCAGCGGCACCCGGGACAGGGTTAACTATGGCTACACCTTC	CASGTRDRVNYGYTF
TRBV7-9	.	TRBD1	TRBJ1-5	TGTGCCAGCAGCTCCCCCGACAGGGTGAGTCAGCCCCAGCATTTT	CASSSPDRVSQPQHF
TRBV2	many	TRBD1	TRBJ1-2	TGTGCCAGCCCAGAATCGGGACAGGGGAACTATGGCTACACCTTC	CASPESGQGNYGYTF
TRBV24-1	.	TRBD1	TRBJ2-5	TGCGCCACCGGGACAGCCCAAGAGACCCAGTACTTC	CATGTAQETQYF
TRBV7-9	many	TRBD1	TRBJ1-2	TGTGCCAGCAGCGATGACGACAGGGATCGCGGCTACACCTTC	CASSDDDRDRGYTF
TRBV20-1	few	TRBD2	TRBJ2-2	TGCAGTGCTAGCGTAGCGGGAACCGGGGAGCTGTTTTTT	CSASVAGTGELFF
TRBV19	.	.	TRBJ1-1	TGTGCCAGCAGTTTAGCGCGGACAGATTCCTACATGAACACTGAAGCTTTCTTT	CASSLARTDSYMNTEAFF
TRBV20-1	many	TRBD1	TRBJ1-5	TGCAGTGCTACCCATGGACAGGGAAGGGCTCAGCCCCAGCATTTT	CSATHGQGRAQPQHF
TRBV7-4	.	.	TRBJ2-7	TGTGCCTGCAGCTTAGCCTCTGGAAACACCACCTACGAGCAGTACTTC	CACSLASGNTTYEQYF
TRBV20-1	few	TRBD2	TRBJ2-7	TGCAGTGCTGAAATAGCGGGAGTCTCCTACGAGCAGTACTTC	CSAEIAGVSYEQYF
TRBV20-1	once	TRBD1	TRBJ2-7	TGCAGTGCTAGTTATGGGACAGCCTACGAGCAGTACTTC	CSASYGTAYEQYF
TRBV7-9	.	.	TRBJ1-4	TGTGCCAGCAGCTTAGGACAGTCTATGAATGAAAAACTGTTTTTT	CASSLGQSMNEKLFF
TRBV29-1	.	.	TRBJ1-2	TGCAGCGTTGAAGAGGACAGAAACTATGGCTACACCTTC	CSVEEDRNYGYTF
TRBV29-1	many	TRBD1	TRBJ1-1	TGCAGCGTGGCAAGACAGGGGGACACTGAAGCTTTCTTT	CSVARQGDTEAFF
TRBV7-9	.	TRBD1	TRBJ1-2	TGTGCCTGGAGACCCAAGGACAGGGTCCTCTATGGCTACACCTTC	CAWRPKDRVLYGYTF
TRBV2	.	.	TRBJ2-5	TGTGCCAGCAGAAAGGGGTACAACCAAGAGACCCAGTACTTC	CASRKGYNQETQYF
TRBV4-1	.	TRBD1	TRBJ1-6	TGTGCCAGCAGCCAAGAATGGACAGGGGGCGATTCACCCCTCCACTTT	CASSQEWTGGDSPLHF
TRBV24-1	.	.	TRBJ2-2	TGTGCCACCAGTGGAACAGGACCCCTTAACACCGGGGAGCTGTTTTTT	CATSGTGPLNTGELFF
TRBV7-2	.	.	TRBJ2-7	TGTGCCAGCAGCGCCAGTGCAGCCTTGTCCTACGAGCAGTACTTC	CASSASAALSYEQYF
TRBV29-1	.	TRBD1	TRBJ1-2	TGCAGCGTTGAGTCCGGACAGGGGGCCAACTATGGCTACACCTTC	CSVESGQGANYGYTF
TRBV9	.	.	TRBJ1-3	TGCGCCAGCAGCGCGACAGACGCTGGAAACACCATATATTTT	CASSATDAGNTIYF
TRBV5-1	once	TRBD1	TRBJ1-5	TGCGCCAGCAGCCGGGACAGGGGAGATCGCAATCAGCCCCAGCATTTT	CASSRDRGDRNQPQHF
TRBV12-3/TRBV12-4	few	.	TRBJ1-5	TGTGCCAGCAGCCAGTATCATAGCAATCAGCCCCAGCATTTT	CASSQYHSNQPQHF
TRBV12-3/TRBV12-4	many	TRBD1	TRBJ1-1	TGTGCCAGCAGACCCCAGGGGGCGGACACTGAAGCTTTCTTT	CASRPQGADTEAFF
TRBV4-2	.	TRBD1	TRBJ1-4	TGTGCCAGCAGCCAAGATCAGTACAGGGGCGGTGAAAAACTGTTTTTT	CASSQDQYRGGEKLFF
TRBV7-9	.	TRBD2	TRBJ2-7	TGTGCCAGCAGCTTAAATCTAGCGGGGGGCCGAGGGGAGCAGTACTTC	CASSLNLAGGRGEQYF
TRBV7-8	many	.	TRBJ1-6	TGTGCCAGCAGCGTATACCGGGACGTAAATTCACCCCTCCACTTT	CASSVYRDVNSPLHF
TRBV7-4	.	.	TRBJ1-4	TGCGCCAGCAGCCAAGCAGCCCTTTGGGCAACTAATGAAAAACTGTTTTTT	CASSQAALWATNEKLFF
TRBV7-9	many	TRBD1	TRBJ1-4	TGTGCCAGCAGCTCCCGGGACAGGCGTAATGAAAAACTGTTTTTT	CASSSRDRRNEKLFF
TRBV24-1	.	.	TRBJ2-5	TGTGCCACCAGTGACCCGGGACTCCTGGTAGGAGAGACCCAGTACTTC	CATSDPGLLVGETQYF
TRBV12-3/TRBV12-4	.	.	TRBJ1-5	TGTGCCAGCAGTTCGCTAGACACTCAAGGCGGCAATCAGCCCCAGCATTTT	CASSSLDTQGGNQPQHF
TRBV29-1	many	.	TRBJ1-2	TGCAGCGTCGTGGACGTTTATGGCTACACCTTC	CSVVDVYGYTF